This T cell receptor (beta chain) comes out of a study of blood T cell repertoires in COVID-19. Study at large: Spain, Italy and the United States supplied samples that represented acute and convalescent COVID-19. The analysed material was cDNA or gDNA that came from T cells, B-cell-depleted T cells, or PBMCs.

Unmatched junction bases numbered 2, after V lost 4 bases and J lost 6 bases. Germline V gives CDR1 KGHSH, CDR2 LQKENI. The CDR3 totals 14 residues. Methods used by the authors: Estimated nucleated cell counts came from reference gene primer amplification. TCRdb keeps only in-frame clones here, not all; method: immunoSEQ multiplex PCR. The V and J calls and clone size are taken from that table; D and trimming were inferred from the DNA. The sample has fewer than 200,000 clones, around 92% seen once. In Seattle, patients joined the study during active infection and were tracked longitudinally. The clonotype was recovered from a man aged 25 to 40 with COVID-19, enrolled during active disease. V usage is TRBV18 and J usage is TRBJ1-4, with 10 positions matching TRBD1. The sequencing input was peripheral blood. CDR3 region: CASSRTGGDEKLFF. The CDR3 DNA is TGTGCCAGCTCACGGACAGGGGGAGATGAAAAACTGTTTTTT.